The subject of this entry is one T cell receptor beta chain. The data derive from a study of blood T cell repertoires in COVID-19. Turning to the study itself: COVID-19 samples collected from the United States, Italy and Spain covered acute and convalescent phases.

V was shortened by 7 bases and J by 4 bases, with 10 bases between the two germline ends. The V gene's germline CDR1 is LNHDA and CDR2 SQIVND (reference sequence). The CDR3 sequence is 12 residues long. Authors' data handling: Scientists estimated how many nucleated cells there were by amplifying reference gene primers. Repertoires were generated with immunoSEQ multiplex PCR, while TCRdb's copy carries only in-frame clones and drops some. V and J calls and clone size come straight from that table; D and trimming were deduced from the DNA. This table has some 110,000 clones, around 80% appearing once.

This sequence joins TRBV19 and TRBJ1-2; no clear D. The clonotype was recovered from a man in his 70s with active or convalescent COVID-19. What was sequenced was peripheral blood. CDR3 in DNA: TGTGCCAGTACAGGAGGCCCCTATGGCTACACCTTC. The encoded protein is CASTGGPYGYTF.